Each of the 15 T cell receptor beta chains below was sequenced from the same sample in a study of T cell responses to AZD1222 COVID-19 vaccine. The data were produced by immunoSEQ multiplex PCR, yet TCRdb's version contains in-frame clones alone and is incomplete. The table records some 130,000 clones, roughly 89% of them present only once. The specimen was peripheral blood, collected on day 0 of AZD1222 vaccination. All receptors come from an adult in good health.

The V call is TRBV19, the J call TRBJ1-1; unclear D gene. The CDR3 sequence is 15 residues long. The V end lost 3 bases, the J end lost 0 bases, and 11 bases lay between the germline ends. CDR1 and CDR2 from the germline V gene are LNHDA and SQIVND (reference sequence). The CDR3 loop is CASSMGGQMNTEAFF. The CDR3 DNA sequence: TGTGCCAGTAGTATGGGTGGGCAGATGAACACTGAAGCTTTCTTT.

The rearrangement links TRBV28 to TRBJ2-7, with 7 bases that match TRBD2. CDR3 length equals 15 residues. Germline CDR1 reads MDHEN; CDR2 reads SYDVKM. The trim removed 4 bases at V and 3 bases at J, leaving 9 bases unmatched. The CDR3 region is CASSSPGGRLYEQYF. The CDR3 bases are TGTGCCAGCAGTTCCCCCGGGGGGAGACTCTACGAGCAGTACTTC. The full variable domain, in which reference TRBV28 and TRBJ2-7 provide the parts outside the CDR3, is DVKVTQSSRYLVKRTGEKVFLECVQDMDHENMFWYRQDPGLGLRLIYFSYDVKMKEKGDIPEGYSVSREKKERFSLILESASTNQTSMYLCASSSPGGRLYEQYFGPGTRLTVT.

The V gene is TRBV6-2 or TRBV6-3, the J gene TRBJ1-5, with 7 bases matching TRBD1. Germline CDR1 is MNHEY and CDR2 is SVGEGT. The CDR3 contains 15 residues. Trimming cost V 8 bases and J 1 base; bases outside gene matches: 8. The CDR3 reads CASCPGGASNQPQHF. In nucleotides, the CDR3 is TGTGCCAGCTGCCCAGGGGGTGCCAGCAATCAGCCCCAGCATTTT.

The chain is built from TRBV28 and TRBJ1-2; D is possibly TRBD1 (5 bases). The ends were cut back, 6 bases at V and 1 base at J, with 12 bases in the middle. This CDR3 has 14 residues. Germline V gene sequence: CDR1 MDHEN, CDR2 SYDVKM. This chain's CDR3 is CASSSKQVNYGYTF. In DNA form, the CDR3 reads TGTGCCAGCAGCTCGAAACAGGTTAACTATGGCTACACCTTC.

The chain joins TRBV28 to TRBJ1-2, with D perhaps matching TRBD1 (5 bases). This CDR3 spans 12 amino acids. CDR1 and CDR2 (germline): MDHEN, SYDVKM. Trimming cost V 3 bases and J 4 bases, with 6 bases left between them. In nucleotides, the CDR3 is TGTGCCAGCAGTTTGGGACGCTATGGCTACACCTTC. Translation: CASSLGRYGYTF.

This chain links TRBV6-2 or TRBV6-3 with TRBJ2-1, with D possibly matching TRBD2 (7 bases). Germline V gene lookup returns CDR1 MNHEY and CDR2 SVGEGT. This CDR3 contains 16 residues. Deletions cut 5 bases from V and 2 bases from J, with 16 bases between. The CDR3 DNA sequence: TGTGCCAGCAGTCGCGTGGGGGGGGCCCCCTACAATGAGCAGTTCTTC. As protein: CASSRVGGAPYNEQFF.

Concerning this clone: Different DNA sequences within this sample yield the same CDR3. J is TRBJ2-7 and V is TRBV20-1; tentative D call: TRBD2 (5 bases). Trimming removed 4 bases from V and 7 bases from J, with 8 bases in between. The CDR3 covers 10 residues. Looked up from germline, CDR1 is DFQATT and CDR2 is SNEGSKA (reference sequence). The chain's CDR3 is CSATRGEQYF. The CDR3 region has the DNA TGCAGTGCTACCCGGGGTGAGCAGTACTTC.

V usage is TRBV24-1 and J usage is TRBJ1-2; D not certain. V dropped 4 bases and J dropped 3 bases, with 8 bases sitting between them. The CDR3 loop spans 13 amino acids. Germline loops: CDR1 KGHDR, CDR2 SFDVKD. CDR3 DNA sequence: TGTGCCACCAGTGACCCCTTTGACTATGGCTACACCTTC. Translation: CATSDPFDYGYTF.

The genes are TRBV5-1 and TRBJ1-5; D might be TRBD1 (6 bases). The CDR3 is made up of 13 amino acids. V was shortened by 0 bases and J by 7 bases, with 8 bases between the two germline ends. Germline assignment: CDR1 SGHRS and CDR2 YFSETQ. The CDR3 loop reads CASSLGQGQPQHF. CDR3 nucleotide sequence: TGCGCCAGCAGCTTGGGGCAGGGGCAGCCCCAGCATTTT.

The chain uses TRBV15 and TRBJ1-4; maybe TRBD1 (5 bases). The CDR3 covers 13 residues. Germline V gene sequence: CDR1 LNHNV, CDR2 YYDKDF (reference sequence). Trimming shortened V by 11 bases and J by 5 bases, and 15 bases separated the two germline ends. This CDR3 reads CAAERQYNEKLFF. The CDR3 nucleotides read TGTGCCGCCGAAAGACAGTACAATGAAAAACTGTTTTTT.

The chain joins TRBV18 to TRBJ1-2, with D possibly matching TRBD1 (6 bases). CDR1 KGHSH and CDR2 LQKENI come from the germline V gene. V lost 5 bases, J lost 4 bases, and 8 bases lay in between. The CDR3 spans 12 residues. The CDR3 nucleotides read TGTGCCAGCTCAGGCAGGGGCTATGGCTACACCTTC. The encoded protein is CASSGRGYGYTF.

V usage is TRBV5-1 and J usage is TRBJ2-1; D may be TRBD1 or TRBD2 (5 bases each). Germline V lookup: CDR1 SGHRS, CDR2 YFSETQ. The CDR3 is 14 amino acids. The ends were cut back, 6 bases at V and 4 bases at J, with 14 bases in the middle. The DNA for the CDR3 is TGCGCCAGCAATCCTGGGGCGGGTTACAATGAGCAGTTCTTC. Protein product: CASNPGAGYNEQFF. The full variable domain, in which reference TRBV5-1 and TRBJ2-1 provide the parts outside the CDR3, is KAGVTQTPRYLIKTRGQQVTLSCSPISGHRSVSWYQQTPGQGLQFLFEYFSETQRNKGNFPGRFSGRQFSNSRSEMNVSTLELGDSALYLCASNPGAGYNEQFFGPGTRLTVL.

V and J are TRBV21-1 and TRBJ2-7; the table calls TRBD1, which could not be checked here. TRBV21-1 is a pseudogene segment. The CDR3 has 21 residues. The chain's CDR3 is CASSKSSRAGCVPFPPYEQYF. CDR3 sequence (DNA): TGTGCCAGCAGCAAAAGTTCTCGGGCAGGGTGCGTCCCGTTTCCCCCCTACGAGCAGTACTTC.

CDR3 DNA: TGTGCCAGCAGTTTCTACGGGGGGGCGGACGAGCAGTACTTC. Its translation: CASSFYGGADEQYF. The V call is TRBV2, the J call TRBJ2-7, with 8 bases identical to TRBD2. V lost 5 bases, J lost 5 bases, and 8 bases stayed unmatched. Germline assignment: CDR1 SNHLY and CDR2 FYNNEI. This CDR3 comprises 14 residues.

The DNA for the CDR3 is TGCGCCAGCAGCTTGGCCGATAGGGCTCAAGAGACCCAGTACTTC. It is translated as CASSLADRAQETQYF. The J gene is TRBJ2-5, the V gene TRBV5-1; no clear D. This CDR3 region has 15 residues. CDR1 is SGHRS, CDR2 YFSETQ, per germline. V lost 0 bases to trimming and J lost 2 bases, with 11 bases between them.